The 5 T cell receptor beta chains presented below share a single source sample, sequenced in a study of breast tumors, draining lymph nodes, adjacent tissues (dated by TCRdb to 2016 to 2017). Receptor libraries were prepared by multiplex PCR. The sequencer listed for this sample is Illumina HiSeq 2000. TCRdb trimmed the raw reads at Q25, called clones with MiXCR and kept productive beta chains. Rows with a matching CDR3 protein are joined into one entry that keeps the most common DNA and genes. This sample gives 270,000 or so distinct CDR3 sequences in total; 30% to 35% of them show up just once. About 1% of the sample belongs to the ten largest clones. Lymph node samples came from the axillary draining lymph nodes of breast cancer patients. Sequenced material: axillary lymph node tissue. The receptors shown here come from a female donor with breast cancer. Some clones in this sample may be carry-over from other donors' samples.

This clonotype was counted many times. The chain joins TRBV11-2 to TRBJ2-7, with 15 positions matching TRBD2. Looked up from germline, CDR1 is SGHAT and CDR2 is FQNNGV. The CDR3 is made up of 18 amino acids. J was trimmed by 0 bases and V by 1 base; bases with no gene match: 4. The CDR3 DNA sequence: TGTGCCAGCAGCTTAGCCGGGACTAGCGGGAGGTTCTCCTACGAGCAGTACTTC. This gives the protein CASSLAGTSGRFSYEQYF.

This clonotype was observed many times. The rearrangement uses TRBV14 and TRBJ1-4; tentative D call: TRBD1 (5 bases). The CDR3 covers 18 residues. The V and J ends lost 0 bases and 0 bases respectively, with 14 bases between them. The germline gives CDR1 SGHDN, CDR2 FVKESK. The CDR3 loop reads CASSQEGPRGATNEKLFF. The DNA of the CDR3 is TGTGCCAGCAGCCAAGAAGGTCCGAGAGGGGCAACTAATGAAAAACTGTTTTTT.

To note about this clonotype: A read error may explain this, as a much larger clone is one base away. V and J are TRBV15 and TRBJ2-1, with 13 nucleotides matching TRBD2. Germline-derived CDR1 and CDR2 are LNHNV and YYDKDF (reference sequence). The CDR3 extends over 15 amino acids. The CDR3 loop is CAASGRLAGGNEQSF. The CDR3 coding sequence is TGTGCCGCCAGCGGCCGACTAGCGGGAGGAAATGAGCAGTCCTTC.

In its sample, this clonotype was seen many times. V gene TRBV20-1 combines with J gene TRBJ2-1, with D perhaps matching TRBD1 (5 bases). This CDR3 has 17 amino acids. Trimming shortened V by 3 bases and J by 6 bases, and 24 bases separated the two germline ends. Germline V gives CDR1 DFQATT, CDR2 SNEGSKA (reference sequence). As DNA, the CDR3 is TGCAGTGCTAGTAAAATACCGACAGCGATTATTACCAATGAGCAGTTCTTC. It codes for CSASKIPTAIITNEQFF.

This sequence joins TRBV10-1 and TRBJ1-1; D may be TRBD1 (6 bases). CDR3 length: 15 amino acids. Trimming stripped 6 bases from V and 5 bases from J, with 19 bases between. Germline values: CDR1 WNHNN, CDR2 SYGVQD (reference sequence). Here the CDR3 DNA reads TGCGCCAGCAGACCCGAACAGGGCAGTGGAACTGAAGCTTTCTTT. It is translated as CASRPEQGSGTEAFF.